The source of this T cell receptor (beta chain) is a study of T cell repertoires in ileal Crohn's disease. Regarding the study as a whole: Active smokers at surgery had more clonal expansions than non-smokers. Mucosal expansions were suggested to be mainly CD8 T cells.

In regard to this clone: The antigen is undetermined.

Sequenced by immunoSEQ multiplex PCR; TCRdb stores in-frame clones only, minus some. In the table there are about 16,000 clones, about 93% of which are singletons. The sequence derives from an adult with Crohn's disease. Sequencing was performed on ileal tissue.

The DNA of the CDR3 is TGTGCCAGCTCACCTCTGATTCCGCAGGGGGCTTCTGTCTATGGCTACACCTTC. It is translated as CASSPLIPQGASVYGYTF. The chain couples TRBV18 to TRBJ1-2, with 8 bases aligning to TRBD1. The V gene end was trimmed by 3 bases and the J gene end by 4 bases; junction bases not matched to a gene: 16. The CDR3 totals 18 residues. From germline, CDR1 is KGHSH and CDR2 LQKENI. Drawing the rest from reference TRBV18 and TRBJ1-2, the complete variable domain is NAGVMQNPRHLVRRRGQEARLRCSPMKGHSHVYWYRQLPEEGLKFMVYLQKENIIDESGMPKERFSAEFPKEGPSILRIQQVVRGDSAAYFCASSPLIPQGASVYGYTFGSGTRLTVV.